The T cell receptor (beta chain) described here comes from a study of blood T cell repertoires in COVID-19 (TCRdb year 2020). At the level of the whole study: Samples covering the acute and convalescent phases of COVID-19 were provided by collaborators in the United States, Italy and Spain. The material from the prospective study consisted of cDNA or gDNA derived from T cells, B-cell-depleted T cells, or PBMCs. Deeply sampled blood TCRbeta repertoires from subjects exposed to, actively infected with, or recovered from COVID-19 were included in the dataset. A freely available public database, intended as a resource for researchers studying the immune response to SARS-CoV-2, is where the repertoires were released. The samples were drawn from two sources: the first 160 participants of the ongoing ImmuneRACE study, and 1,200 or so subjects contributed by 6 global collaborators. Sample metadata almost always included a de-identified subject ID, COVID-19 status, age in years and sex. Where available, HLA class I and class II types were obtained from metadata supplied by the sample provider rather than from assay-based typing.

Its CDR3 holds 15 amino acids, cysteine through phenylalanine. Only CDR3 DNA remains: 45 bases, in frame from the first base. The germline V gene (reference sequence) specifies SSHAT as CDR1 and FNYEAQ as CDR2. Overall study outcomes, separate from this receptor: The quantity of clinical and demographic metadata differed by source and by participant and was supplied without curation.

Participants in the prospective study were aged 18 to 89 years, lived in under 30 United States geographic areas, and enrolled through a virtual design. In the prospective study, participants were assigned to cohorts based on the clinical history participants reported in a screening survey and a study questionnaire. Recovered participants in ImmuneRACE Cohort 3 were defined by two consecutive negative NP/OP PCR tests, clearance by a healthcare professional, or resolution of symptoms. In the prospective study, whole blood, serum and a nasopharyngeal or oropharyngeal swab were collected from each participant by mobile phlebotomists. Prospective study participants could optionally give additional blood draws and questionnaires over an approximately two-month period. Before DNA extraction, blood samples from the prospective study were shipped at room temperature or frozen. Remarks on this clone: This clone's antigen is unknown. An end of the junction differs from the germline gene, which may be a read error.

TCRbeta CDR3 regions were amplified from genomic DNA by means of the immunoSEQ Assay, a bias-controlled multiplex PCR. The paper's data handling went like this. The number of nucleated cells in each sample was estimated by amplification of reference gene primers within the assay. To quantify the absolute abundance of each unique TCRbeta CDR3 rearrangement, sequence reads were collapsed and filtered. For each sample, productive Simpson clonality was calculated as the square root of Simpson's diversity index over productive rearrangements. The immuneACCESS repertoire file appears here via TCRdb, limited to in-frame rearrangements. These files lack a portion of the clones; in checked studies, under half of the deficit traces to unresolved V genes, and the cause of the others is not known. The DNA was the basis for D and trimming; V, J and clone size are from that table. The table for this sample lists a few hundred thousand clones; approximately 88% of them were counted only once. The ten largest make up 1.5% to 2% of the sample.

Specimen: PBMCs or T cells enriched from blood (not recorded which). The TCR comes from a woman between 40 and 55 years old who had recovered from COVID-19. Here the chain combines TRBV7-7 and TRBJ2-1; TRBD2 lines up with 13 middle nucleotides. In nucleotides, the sequence is TGTGCTAGCAGCCTCGGACTAGCGGGAGACAATGAGCAGTTCTTC. It specifies CASSLGLAGDNEQFF.